Following are 30 T cell receptor beta chains from one sample sequenced in a study of T cell repertoires in cytomegalovirus infection. What these receptors recognize is not known. TCRdb recomputed calls from the reads with MiXCR, one row per CDR3 protein. The profile covers tens of thousands of distinct CDR3 sequences, with about 44% appearing a single time and roughly 93% taken by the ten largest. Material: CD8+ T cells from cultured PBMCs, obtained from culture after CMV antigen stimulation. The receptors were sampled from a human donor in good health (CMV status not recorded). Some clones in this sample may be carry-over from other donors' samples.

For this clonotype: A read error may account for a junction end that differs from germline. The chain joins TRBV3-1 to TRBJ2-3; D is perhaps TRBD1 (8 bases). Germline V CDR1 and CDR2: LGHDT, YNNKEL (reference sequence). The CDR3 has 18 amino acids. CDR3 region: CASSQDLQGGMKTDTQYF. CDR3 DNA: TGTGCCAGTAGCCAGGACCTACAGGGGGGGATGAAAACAGATACGCAGTATTTT.

CDR3 residues: CASSVEQQEVGGYTF. The CDR3 DNA sequence: TGTGCCAGCAGCGTAGAACAGCAGGAGGTGGGTGGCTACACCTTC. V is TRBV9 and J is TRBJ1-2, with unresolved D. This CDR3 has 15 residues. CDR1 and CDR2 from the germline V gene are SGDLS and YYNGEE. Trimming removed 0 bases from V and 7 bases from J, with 16 bases in between.

The rearrangement links TRBV6-7 to TRBJ2-7; D is possibly TRBD1 (6 bases). TRBV6-7 is marked as an open reading frame, function uncertain. The CDR3 consists of 14 residues. V was cut by 8 bases and J by 1 base, with 15 bases left in between. The CDR3 sequence is CASHRVLWSYEQYF. In DNA form, the CDR3 reads TGTGCCAGCCACAGGGTCCTTTGGTCCTACGAGCAGTACTTC.

The chain carries TRBV7-9 and TRBJ2-1, with D unresolved. The V end lost 6 bases, the J end lost 5 bases, and 20 bases lay between the germline ends. Germline V gene sequence: CDR1 SEHNR, CDR2 FQNEAQ (reference sequence). CDR3 length: 16 residues. The CDR3 reads CASRSGRLVGHNEQFF. DNA of the CDR3: TGTGCCAGCAGATCAGGACGATTGGTCGGGCACAATGAGCAGTTCTTC.

V is TRBV12-3 or TRBV12-4 and J is TRBJ2-3; D is possibly TRBD1 (6 bases). V gave up 7 bases and J gave up 4 bases, with 18 bases separating them. The CDR3 totals 15 residues. DNA for the CDR3: TGTGCCAGCACCCCACAGGGAAATGAAGCAGATACGCAGTATTTT. It yields the protein CASTPQGNEADTQYF.

This clonotype was counted only a few times. The V and J genes are TRBV6-5 and TRBJ1-1; D is uncertain. The CDR3 has 15 amino acids. Trimming removed 7 bases at V and 0 bases at J, with 15 bases between. CDR1 is MNHEY, CDR2 SVGAGI, per germline. This CDR3 is CASIRTGYMNTEAFF. CDR3 bases: TGTGCCAGCATCCGGACGGGCTACATGAACACTGAAGCTTTCTTT.

In this sample, this clonotype turned up many times. The chain has TRBV5-1 and TRBJ2-3; 7 bases are a match to TRBD2. V gave up 0 bases and J gave up 2 bases; unmatched junction bases: 12. The CDR3 has 18 amino acids. Germline CDR1 reads SGHRS; CDR2 reads YFSETQ. CDR3 in amino acids: CASSLAGGKMAFTDTQYF. The CDR3 DNA reads as TGCGCCAGCAGCTTGGCCGGGGGGAAGATGGCGTTCACAGATACGCAGTATTTT.

This sequence joins TRBV7-2 and TRBJ2-7; D may match TRBD1 or TRBD2 (5 bases each). Trimming cost V 4 bases and J 2 bases, with 12 bases left between them. Germline lookup yields CDR1 SGHTA and CDR2 FQGNSA. The CDR3 runs 14 residues. CDR3 residues: CASSSERGPYEQYF. The CDR3 DNA reads TGTGCCAGCAGCTCTGAAAGGGGACCCTACGAGCAGTACTTC. The variable domain in full, with the rest retrieved from reference TRBV7-2 and TRBJ2-7, is GAGVSQSPSNKVTEKGKDVELRCDPISGHTALYWYRQSLGQGLEFLIYFQGNSAPDKSGLPSDRFSAERTGGSVSTLTIQRTQQEDSAVYLCASSSERGPYEQYFGPGTRLTVT.

This chain links TRBV10-3 with TRBJ2-7; 7 positions match TRBD1. The V gene end was trimmed by 8 bases and the J gene end by 5 bases; junction bases not matched to a gene: 12. This CDR3 region has 14 residues. Germline lookup yields CDR1 ENHRY and CDR2 SYGVKD. The CDR3 region is CAIGTDSLIDEQYF. The CDR3 DNA is TGTGCCATCGGGACAGACTCGCTTATCGACGAGCAGTACTTC.

The chain is built from TRBV11-2 and TRBJ2-7; 8 bases map to TRBD2. This CDR3 comprises 16 residues. V dropped 7 bases and J dropped 4; count of bases not matched to a gene: 15. Per germline, CDR1 SGHAT and CDR2 FQNNGV. This CDR3 is CASKGRAGGYGYEQYF. As DNA, the CDR3 is TGTGCCAGCAAGGGACGCGCGGGGGGATACGGGTACGAGCAGTACTTC.

The CDR3 is CASSAGGGPDTQYF. The CDR3 DNA sequence: TGTGCCAGCAGCGCCGGTGGGGGCCCAGATACGCAGTATTTT. The genes are TRBV9 and TRBJ2-3, with D perhaps TRBD1 (6 bases). V lost 3 bases, J lost 4 bases, and 12 bases lay in between. Germline loops: CDR1 SGDLS, CDR2 YYNGEE. The CDR3 totals 14 residues. The full variable domain, with the rest looked up from reference TRBV9 and TRBJ2-3, is DSGVTQTPKHLITATGQRVTLRCSPRSGDLSVYWYQQSLDQGLQFLIQYYNGEERAKGNILERFSAQQFPDLHSELNLSSLELGDSALYFCASSAGGGPDTQYFGPGTRLTVL.

The J gene is TRBJ2-7, the V gene TRBV28; 10 bases line up with TRBD2. Germline loops: CDR1 MDHEN, CDR2 SYDVKM. The ends lost 0 bases at V and 6 bases at J; junction bases unmatched: 8. The CDR3 is 16 amino acids. As DNA, the CDR3 is TGTGCCAGCAGTTTATGCACCCTAGCGGGAGCATGCGAGCAGTACTTC. Its protein is CASSLCTLAGACEQYF. The full variable domain, with the rest looked up from reference TRBV28 and TRBJ2-7, is DVKVTQSSRYLVKRTGEKVFLECVQDMDHENMFWYRQDPGLGLRLIYFSYDVKMKEKGDIPEGYSVSREKKERFSLILESASTNQTSMYLCASSLCTLAGACEQYFGPGTRLTVT.

The V call is TRBV27, the J call TRBJ1-5, with D possibly being TRBD1 (6 bases). V shed 5 bases and J shed 2 bases, with 16 bases lying between them. From germline, CDR1 is MNHEY and CDR2 SMNVEV (reference sequence). The CDR3 covers 16 residues. The CDR3: CASSPRFRQGNQPQHF. The CDR3 nucleotides read TGTGCCAGCAGTCCCCGGTTCCGACAGGGCAATCAGCCCCAGCATTTT.

This clonotype was seen only a few times. V and J are TRBV28 and TRBJ1-2; TRBD1 might be the D (5 bases). Germline V gene sequence: CDR1 MDHEN, CDR2 SYDVKM. The CDR3 contains 15 residues. V lost 3 bases, J lost 6 bases, and 17 bases lay in between. The CDR3 DNA reads as TGTGCCAGCAGTTTGCGGCGACCAGGGAGCGATGGCTACACCTTC. Its translation: CASSLRRPGSDGYTF.

This clonotype was counted between two and nine times. The rearrangement joins TRBV7-6 to TRBJ2-1; 16 positions match TRBD2. This CDR3 has 18 residues. Per the germline V gene, CDR1 is SGHVS and CDR2 is FNYEAQ. V was clipped by 4 bases and J by 8 bases; unmatched bases: 11. CDR3: CASSSGTSGGALTHEQFF. As DNA, the CDR3 is TGTGCCAGCAGCTCCGGGACTAGCGGGGGGGCCTTGACTCATGAGCAGTTCTTC.

This chain uses TRBV7-6 with TRBJ1-4; no definite D call. Between the trimmed V and J ends, which lost 1 base and 2 bases, there was a span of 8 bases. The CDR3 totals 15 residues. CDR1 is SGHVS, CDR2 FNYEAQ, per germline. CDR3 in DNA: TGTGCCAGCAGCTTAGTCGTTGGGACTAATGAAAAACTGTTTTTT. Amino acid sequence: CASSLVVGTNEKLFF.

The rearrangement links TRBV6-2 or TRBV6-3 to TRBJ1-1; D gene ambiguous. V was trimmed by 5 bases and J by 2 bases, leaving 6 bases between them. The germline gives CDR1 MNHEY, CDR2 SVGEGT. This CDR3 is 12 amino acids long. The CDR3 loop reads CASSDPNTEAFF. The CDR3 nucleotides read TGTGCCAGCAGTGATCCTAACACTGAAGCTTTCTTT.

The genes are TRBV6-5 and TRBJ2-1; D is uncertain. In germline, CDR1 is MNHEY, CDR2 SVGAGI. CDR3 length: 13 amino acids. Trimming took off 2 bases at V and 8 bases at J, with 10 bases between the two ends. This CDR3 reads CASSYLATDEQFF. CDR3 in DNA: TGTGCCAGCAGTTACCTGGCTACTGATGAGCAGTTCTTC.

This clonotype was seen many times. This rearrangement joins TRBV7-3 to TRBJ2-3, with 12 bases matching TRBD2. Germline CDR1 and CDR2: SGHTA and FQGTGA. The CDR3 extends over 21 amino acids. The junction had 15 bases not matched to a gene; V was cut back by 1 base and J by 1 base. The CDR3 nucleotides read TGTGCCAGCAGCTTAATAGGGACTAGCGGGCACTTATCCTTCGGCACAGATACGCAGTATTTT. It yields the protein CASSLIGTSGHLSFGTDTQYF.

The chain joins TRBV11-2 to TRBJ2-7; 13 bases match TRBD2. Germline V lookup: CDR1 SGHAT, CDR2 FQNNGV. After removal of 1 base from V and 3 bases from J, the junction contained 3 bases not matched to a gene. The CDR3 consists of 16 residues. The CDR3 DNA reads TGTGCCAGCAGCTTAGGGACTAGCGGGGGTATCTACGAGCAGTACTTC. Its protein is CASSLGTSGGIYEQYF.

The chain joins TRBV29-1 to TRBJ2-7, with D perhaps TRBD2 (6 bases). This CDR3 is 16 amino acids long. Germline V gene sequence: CDR1 SQVTM, CDR2 ANQGSEA. V dropped 6 bases and J dropped 2 bases, with 23 bases sitting between them. The CDR3 coding sequence is TGCAGCGTGTGGGGGGTGGGACTCAACCTAACCTACGAGCAGTACTTC. It codes for CSVWGVGLNLTYEQYF.

This clonotype has just a few counts. This chain uses TRBV7-2 with TRBJ2-3; D gene uncertain. Germline CDR1 SGHTA, CDR2 FQGNSA. The V and J ends lost 5 bases and 5 bases respectively, with 11 bases between them. The CDR3 has 13 amino acids. The CDR3 region is CASSTRTRDTQYF. The CDR3 DNA is TGTGCCAGCAGCACCCGGACGCGAGATACGCAGTATTTT.

This clonotype was counted only a few times. The genes are TRBV7-8 and TRBJ2-5; the D gene is possibly TRBD2 (6 bases). The CDR3 contains 17 residues. Trimming pared 5 bases from V and 7 bases from J, leaving 26 bases between. The germline CDR1 and CDR2 sequences are SGHVS and FQNEAQ. CDR3 DNA: TGTGCCAGCAGCCGGCAACCCGGGACTTCACAAGGAGGGACCCAGTACTTC. Amino acids: CASSRQPGTSQGGTQYF.

Only a few counts were recorded for this clonotype. The rearrangement links TRBV28 to TRBJ1-1, with 8 bases fitting TRBD1. The trim removed 7 bases at V and 0 bases at J, leaving 10 bases unmatched. Germline CDR1 and CDR2: MDHEN and SYDVKM. CDR3 size: 16 residues. CDR3 coding DNA: TGTGCCAGCAATAGCCCGGTCAGGGGGCTGAACACTGAAGCTTTCTTT. Translating it yields CASNSPVRGLNTEAFF.

This chain links TRBV7-9 with TRBJ2-6, with TRBD1 as a possible D gene (5 bases). The CDR3 totals 15 residues. Looked up from germline, CDR1 is SEHNR and CDR2 is FQNEAQ (reference sequence). Deletions cut 11 bases from V and 1 base from J, with 15 bases between. The CDR3 region has the DNA TGTGCCGCCGTGGGGCGAGTTTCTGGGGCCAACGTCCTGACTTTC. The encoded protein is CAAVGRVSGANVLTF.

This clonotype was recorded at least ten times. The rearrangement links TRBV7-3 to TRBJ2-1, with 11 positions matching TRBD2. CDR1 and CDR2 (germline): SGHTA, FQGTGA. The CDR3 is 20 residues long. V lost 1 base to trimming and J lost 0 bases; unmatched junction nucleotides: 11. CDR3 region: CASSLNAASGRSSSYNEQFF. CDR3 DNA: TGTGCCAGCAGCTTAAATGCGGCTAGCGGGAGGTCCAGCTCCTACAATGAGCAGTTCTTC.

This clonotype was recorded a few times. V gene TRBV7-8 combines with J gene TRBJ2-7; weak D call: TRBD2 (7 bases). V was pared by 5 bases and J by 3 bases, with 17 bases between. This CDR3 is built from 15 residues. The germline V gene encodes CDR1 SGHVS and CDR2 FQNEAQ. In DNA form, the CDR3 reads TGTGCCAGCAGCCCCTTGGGGGGGCCGGACTACGAGCAGTACTTC. Protein: CASSPLGGPDYEQYF.

The CDR3: CASSQVGSSYGYTF. As DNA, the CDR3 is TGTGCCAGCAGCCAAGTGGGGTCCTCATATGGCTACACCTTC. The gene calls are TRBV4-2 and TRBJ1-2; no definite D call. The germline CDR1 and CDR2 sequences are LGHNA and YNFKEQ. CDR3 length equals 14 residues. V dropped 1 base and J dropped 5 bases, with 11 bases sitting between them.

The chain is built from TRBV7-9 and TRBJ1-5, with 7 bases lining up with TRBD1. The CDR3 sequence is 15 residues long. The ends lost 1 base at V and 3 bases at J; junction bases unmatched: 3. Germline V gene lookup returns CDR1 SEHNR and CDR2 FQNEAQ (reference sequence). The CDR3 is CASSLGGQFNQPQHF. CDR3 nucleotide sequence: TGTGCCAGCAGCTTAGGGGGACAGTTCAATCAGCCCCAGCATTTT.

This clonotype was counted ten times or more. The chain couples TRBV7-3 to TRBJ1-1, with D uncertain. Between the trimmed V and J ends, which lost 5 bases and 5 bases, there was a span of 12 bases. Germline V gene data show CDR1 as SGHTA and CDR2 as FQGTGA. This CDR3 spans 13 amino acids. The CDR3 bases are TGTGCCAGCAGCCGCACTACCCGAACTGAAGCTTTCTTT. Translation gives CASSRTTRTEAFF.